This T cell receptor beta chain is drawn from a study of human CD8 memory T cell subsets. General study results and limits: Among T cells, stem-like memory and precursor exhausted subsets showed similarly high diversity, unlike effector memory cells. The stem-like memory T cell repertoire shared very little with the precursor exhausted T cell repertoire. Compared with precursor exhausted T cells, stem-like memory T cells were suggested by Chao1 estimates to be more diverse.

The CDR3 consists of 11 residues. CDR1 and CDR2 from the germline V gene are MNHNY and SVGAGI (reference sequence). About this clonotype itself: Its antigen is currently unknown.

UMI-labeled 5' RACE was used to make TCR beta libraries. TCRdb reprocessed the 5' RACE reads; each CDR3 protein has one entry and no DNA is given. With 5,000 or so distinct CDR3 sequences in the sample, the ten largest clones hold more than 30%. Sequenced sample: CD8+ effector memory T cells (TEM) sorted from PBMCs. The subset was: effector memory CD8 T cells, CCR7- CD45RO+ CD95+. J is TRBJ1-1 and V is TRBV6-6. This TCR was recovered from a human donor in good health. CDR3 sequence reads: CATNANTEAFF.